The 22 T cell receptor beta chains below come from one sample, sequenced in a study of T cells in tumors after PD-1 blockade. Some clones are missing from TCRdb's copy, which holds only in-frame ones; the method was immunoSEQ multiplex PCR. This sample yields about 47,000 clones, of which 75% to 80% are seen a single time; around 15% belongs to the top ten. Sample: PBMCs, taken before anti-PD-1 treatment. Receptor source: a human donor with basal cell carcinoma.

The chain recombines TRBV6-5 with TRBJ1-5; no reliable D call. The CDR3 runs 13 residues. Trimming cost V 6 bases and J 7 bases, with 13 bases left between them. Germline V gene data show CDR1 as MNHEY and CDR2 as SVGAGI. The CDR3 DNA sequence: TGTGCCAGCAGCGAGGGTCCGGGGCAGCCCCAGCATTTT. Protein sequence: CASSEGPGQPQHF.

The gene calls are TRBV3-1 (or the pseudogene TRBV3-2) and TRBJ1-5, with unresolved D. The CDR3 spans 14 residues. Looked up from germline, CDR1 is LGHDT and CDR2 is YNNKEL (reference sequence). V was clipped by 3 bases and J by 5 bases, with 11 bases between them. DNA for the CDR3: TGTGCCAGCAGCCAGAATACGGGGTATCAGCCCCAGCATTTT. Translating gives CASSQNTGYQPQHF.

The DNA for the CDR3 is TGTGCCAGCAGTTTAGCAGGGGCGAGAGAAAAACTGTTTTTT. Translated: CASSLAGAREKLFF. The chain joins TRBV28 to TRBJ1-4, with TRBD1 as a possible D gene (6 bases). This CDR3 has 14 residues. The germline CDR1 and CDR2 sequences are MDHEN and SYDVKM. V was pared by 2 bases and J by 8 bases, with 12 bases between.

V and J are TRBV27 and TRBJ2-5; 7 bases are a match to TRBD2. The germline CDR1 and CDR2 sequences are MNHEY and SMNVEV (reference sequence). J was trimmed by 5 bases and V by 6 bases; bases with no gene match: 6. The CDR3 is 13 residues long. This CDR3 reads CASSYSGVETQYF. CDR3 in DNA: TGTGCCAGCAGCTACAGCGGGGTGGAGACCCAGTACTTC.

This clone occurred a few times. The gene calls are TRBV28 and TRBJ1-1; D ambiguous. The CDR3 covers 14 residues. The ends were cut back, 7 bases at V and 0 bases at J, with 12 bases in the middle. Germline values: CDR1 MDHEN, CDR2 SYDVKM. CDR3 amino acids: CASIPGGLNTEAFF. CDR3 nucleotide sequence: TGTGCCAGCATCCCGGGCGGGCTGAACACTGAAGCTTTCTTT. Looking up the rest from reference TRBV28 and TRBJ1-1 gives the full variable domain: DVKVTQSSRYLVKRTGEKVFLECVQDMDHENMFWYRQDPGLGLRLIYFSYDVKMKEKGDIPEGYSVSREKKERFSLILESASTNQTSMYLCASIPGGLNTEAFFGQGTRLTVV.

CDR3 in amino acids: CASSSGNYGYTF. Written as DNA, the CDR3 is TGTGCCAGCAGTAGCGGGAACTATGGCTACACCTTC. This chain links TRBV28 with TRBJ1-2; D uncertain. With 5 bases removed from V and 2 bases from J, the gap between germline ends came to 6 bases. Germline V gene sequence: CDR1 MDHEN, CDR2 SYDVKM. This CDR3 region has 12 residues.

In DNA form, the CDR3 reads TGCGCCAGCAGTGATGGAGGGGGCAACACTGAAGCTTTCTTT. This gives the protein CASSDGGGNTEAFF. This sequence joins TRBV10-1 and TRBJ1-1, with 7 positions matching TRBD1. Losses at the gene ends were 3 bases for V and 2 bases for J; bases not matched to a gene: 3. CDR1 is WNHNN, CDR2 SYGVQD, per germline (reference sequence). This CDR3 is built from 14 residues.

V usage is TRBV7-8 and J usage is TRBJ1-2; D not certain. The CDR3 contains 13 residues. Trimming stripped 1 base from V and 4 bases from J, with 7 bases between. Germline loops: CDR1 SGHVS, CDR2 FQNEAQ. The CDR3 here is CASSLVPAYGYTF. As DNA, the CDR3 is TGTGCCAGCAGCTTAGTGCCAGCCTATGGCTACACCTTC.

The chain joins TRBV25-1 to TRBJ1-4; D unresolved. CDR1 is MGHDK, CDR2 SYGVNS, per germline. The CDR3 length is 15 residues. V was clipped by 2 bases and J by 7 bases, with 14 bases between them. CDR3 coding DNA: TGTGCCAGCAGTGAAAGCGGCAGCAGAAGTGAAAAACTGTTTTTT. Amino acid sequence: CASSESGSRSEKLFF. The complete variable domain, with remaining parts taken from reference TRBV25-1 and TRBJ1-4, reads EADIYQTPRYLVIGTGKKITLECSQTMGHDKMYWYQQDPGMELHLIHYSYGVNSTEKGDLSSESTVSRIRTEHFPLTLESARPSHTSQYLCASSESGSRSEKLFFGSGTQLSVL.

J is TRBJ2-1 and V is TRBV10-1; D call uncertain. From germline, CDR1 is WNHNN and CDR2 SYGVQD (reference sequence). The CDR3 has 13 residues. Trimming removed 4 bases from V and 4 bases from J, with 8 bases in between. The chain's CDR3 is CASSAQPYNEQFF. The CDR3 DNA reads TGCGCCAGCAGTGCTCAACCATACAATGAGCAGTTCTTC.

J is TRBJ1-5 and V is TRBV19; the D is unclear. The germline CDR1 and CDR2 sequences are LNHDA and SQIVND (reference sequence). Trimming took 1 base from V and 0 from J, leaving 16 bases between them. The CDR3 consists of 18 residues. The CDR3 spells CASSIARGDRISNQPQHF. DNA of the CDR3: TGTGCCAGTAGTATAGCACGGGGAGATCGGATTAGCAATCAGCCCCAGCATTTT.

The chain carries TRBV5-1 and TRBJ2-7; either TRBD1 or TRBD2 may fit D (5 bases each). CDR3 length: 13 amino acids. CDR1 SGHRS and CDR2 YFSETQ come from the germline V gene. Between the trimmed V and J ends, which lost 0 bases and 4 bases, there was a span of 8 bases. The DNA for the CDR3 is TGCGCCAGCAGCTTGGTCAGGGAGTACGAGCAGTACTTC. Residues: CASSLVREYEQYF.

V gene TRBV5-6 combines with J gene TRBJ2-1, with unresolved D. This CDR3 comprises 13 residues. Germline lookup yields CDR1 SGHDT and CDR2 YYEEEE. The V end was cut by 3 bases, the J end by 4 bases, with 8 bases between. The CDR3 nucleotides read TGTGCCAGCAGCTACACTGGTTACAATGAGCAGTTCTTC. Its protein is CASSYTGYNEQFF.

The V gene is TRBV7-3, the J gene TRBJ2-5; weak D call: TRBD1 (7 bases). The CDR3 is made up of 15 amino acids. V gave up 5 bases and J gave up 1 base, with 14 bases separating them. Germline loops: CDR1 SGHTA, CDR2 FQGTGA. CDR3 in amino acids: CASSAAGGFQETQYF. CDR3 sequence (DNA): TGTGCCAGCAGCGCCGCAGGGGGGTTCCAAGAGACCCAGTACTTC.

The V and J genes are TRBV12-3 or TRBV12-4 and TRBJ2-7; D remains unclear. This CDR3 is built from 13 residues. The ends were cut back, 3 bases at V and 6 bases at J, with 12 bases in the middle. CDR3 in DNA: TGTGCCAGCAGTTTGCAGTTAACGGGCGAGCAGTACTTC. It codes for CASSLQLTGEQYF.

Concerning this clone: The junction departs from germline at one end; a sequencing error may be responsible. The chain is built from TRBV14 and TRBJ1-2, with D possibly TRBD1 on 5 matching bases. Per germline, CDR1 SGHDN and CDR2 FVKESK. This CDR3 comprises 15 residues. Here the CDR3 reads CAGSQEKGRSVGYTF. CDR3 DNA: TGTGCCGGCAGCCAAGAGAAGGGGAGGAGTGTCGGCTACACCTTC.

The chain recombines TRBV2 with TRBJ2-6; no clear D. This CDR3 comprises 13 residues. V lost 5 bases and J 0 bases, leaving 2 bases between the germline ends. CDR1 is SNHLY, CDR2 FYNNEI, per germline. The CDR3 DNA sequence: TGTGCCAGCAGTTACTCTGGGGCCAACGTCCTGACTTTC. As protein: CASSYSGANVLTF.

There are a few counts of this clone. V and J are TRBV9 and TRBJ1-2; D unclear. The CDR3 covers 14 residues. CDR1 SGDLS and CDR2 YYNGEE come from the germline V gene. Trimming took off 0 bases at V and 7 bases at J, with 13 bases between the two ends. CDR3 residues: CASSVEGTAVGYTF. The CDR3 DNA reads TGTGCCAGCAGCGTAGAGGGAACAGCAGTTGGCTACACCTTC.

The chain uses TRBV2 and TRBJ1-4; 7 positions agree with TRBD1. Germline CDR1 reads SNHLY; CDR2 reads FYNNEI. Losses at the gene ends were 1 base for V and 1 base for J; bases not matched to a gene: 3. The CDR3 is made up of 16 amino acids. For the CDR3, the DNA is TGTGCCAGCAGTGAAGGACAGGGAGGAACTAATGAAAAACTGTTTTTT. Translated, it gives CASSEGQGGTNEKLFF. Full variable domain (rest looked up from reference TRBV2 and TRBJ1-4): EPEVTQTPSHQVTQMGQEVILRCVPISNHLYFYWYRQILGQKVEFLVSFYNNEISEKSEIFDDQFSVERPDGSNFTLKIRSTKLEDSAMYFCASSEGQGGTNEKLFFGSGTQLSVL.

The chain couples TRBV2 to TRBJ2-2; 8 nucleotides align to TRBD1. From germline, CDR1 is SNHLY and CDR2 FYNNEI. This CDR3 is built from 14 residues. DNA of the CDR3: TGTGCTGGAAGGGCAGGGGGCAGCACCGGGGAGCTGTTTTTT. Translation gives CAGRAGGSTGELFF.

The chain joins TRBV3-1 (or the pseudogene TRBV3-2) to TRBJ2-1; TRBD2 matches 14 bases. CDR3 length equals 20 residues. J was trimmed by 1 base and V by 6 bases; bases with no gene match: 14. CDR1 and CDR2 (germline): LGHDT, YNNKEL (reference sequence). In DNA, the CDR3 is TGTGCCAGCAGTCACTATGGGGGACTAGCGGGAGTAGGTTCCTACAATGAGCAGTTCTTC. It yields the protein CASSHYGGLAGVGSYNEQFF.

This clone was picked up a small number of times. The chain combines TRBV5-4 with TRBJ1-6, with a possible D match to TRBD1 (6 bases). V lost 4 bases, J lost 5 bases, and 10 bases lay in between. The length of the CDR3 is 14 residues. Germline V gives CDR1 SGHNT, CDR2 YYREEE (reference sequence). The CDR3 DNA sequence: TGTGCCAGCAGCCGGGACACGAATAATTCACCCCTCCACTTT. Translation: CASSRDTNNSPLHF.